This paragraph reports one TCR beta chain. MiXCR, applied by TCRdb to the reads, yields one record per CDR3 protein. Among around 88,000 distinct CDR3 sequences listed, 30% to 35% were seen once. These data originate in a study of type 1 regulatory T cells. Study-level information: An in vitro protocol generated T-allo10, a Tr1-enriched, alloantigen-specific CD4 T cell product.

Germline V CDR1 and CDR2: LNHDA, SQIVND (reference sequence). Losses at the gene ends were 7 bases for V and 10 bases for J; bases not matched to a gene: 16. The CDR3 length is 15 residues. Sample: CD4+ T cells, either the whole sample or a sorted fraction (not recorded which). This sequence originates from a human donor in good health. The rearrangement joins TRBV19 to TRBJ2-1; 7 bases agree with TRBD1. This CDR3 reads CASKSGQEAVGEQFF. As DNA, the CDR3 is TGTGCCAGTAAATCTGGACAGGAGGCAGTTGGAGAGCAGTTCTTC. The whole variable domain, filled in from reference TRBV19 and TRBJ2-1, reads DGGITQSPKYLFRKEGQNVTLSCEQNLNHDAMYWYRQDPGQGLRLIYYSQIVNDFQKGDIAEGYSVSREKKESFPLTVTSAQKNPTAFYLCASKSGQEAVGEQFFGPGTRLTVL.